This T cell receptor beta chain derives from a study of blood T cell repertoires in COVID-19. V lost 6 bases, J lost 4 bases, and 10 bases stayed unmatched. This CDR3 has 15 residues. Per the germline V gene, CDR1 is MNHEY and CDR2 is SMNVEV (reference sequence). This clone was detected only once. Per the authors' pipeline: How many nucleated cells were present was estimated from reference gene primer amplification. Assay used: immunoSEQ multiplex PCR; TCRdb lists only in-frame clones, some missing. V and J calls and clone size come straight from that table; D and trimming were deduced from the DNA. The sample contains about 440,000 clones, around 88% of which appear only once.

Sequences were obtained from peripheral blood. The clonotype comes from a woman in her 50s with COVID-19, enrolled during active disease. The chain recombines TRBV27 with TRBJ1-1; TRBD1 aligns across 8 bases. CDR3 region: CASSPRGQIGTEAFF. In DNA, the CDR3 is TGTGCCAGCAGCCCCAGGGGGCAAATTGGCACTGAAGCTTTCTTT.